These 22 T cell receptor beta chains came from one sample sequenced in a study of cytomegalovirus exposure and HLA in healthy donors. PCR employed 60 Vbeta and 13 Jbeta primers. The table came from immunoSEQ multiplex PCR; TCRdb's copy has only in-frame clones and leaves some out. Among about 150,000 clones listed, around 77% were seen once. The sample taken for sequencing was PBMCs. These receptors all come from a man aged 25 to 45 in good health and CMV-seronegative.

The chain recombines TRBV6-5 with TRBJ2-5; possible D gene TRBD1, 6 bases. Per the germline V gene, CDR1 is MNHEY and CDR2 is SVGAGI. V gave up 4 bases and J gave up 4 bases, with 13 bases separating them. The CDR3 is 14 residues long. CDR3 DNA: TGTGCCAGCAGTTTCTCACAGGGACGAGAGACCCAGTACTTC. Translated: CASSFSQGRETQYF.

The genes are TRBV15 and TRBJ1-2, with a weak D call TRBD1 (5 bases). V dropped 0 bases and J dropped 7 bases, with 15 bases sitting between them. Looked up from germline, CDR1 is LNHNV and CDR2 is YYDKDF (reference sequence). The CDR3 extends over 15 amino acids. The CDR3 sequence: CATSRDQGQGSGYTF. The CDR3 region has the DNA TGTGCCACCAGCAGAGATCAGGGTCAGGGCTCTGGCTACACCTTC.

This clone was seen once. The chain uses TRBV11-2 and TRBJ2-3, with D possibly being TRBD1 (6 bases). Germline V CDR1 and CDR2: SGHAT, FQNNGV. V dropped 5 bases and J dropped 2 bases, with 17 bases sitting between them. The length of the CDR3 is 16 residues. Here the CDR3 reads CASSRAPGTHTDTQYF. CDR3 DNA sequence: TGTGCCAGCAGCCGCGCCCCTGGGACACACACAGATACGCAGTATTTT.

This clone has only one observation. The chain couples TRBV2 to TRBJ2-1; no firm D call. This CDR3 has 12 residues. V lost 4 bases and J 4 bases, leaving 5 bases between the germline ends. The V gene's germline CDR1 is SNHLY and CDR2 FYNNEI. The DNA for the CDR3 is TGTGCCAGCAGTGCGGGTTACAATGAGCAGTTCTTC. This gives the protein CASSAGYNEQFF.

This clone was observed a single time. This chain joins TRBV28 and TRBJ1-1; unclear D gene. This CDR3 has 11 amino acids. Trimming shortened V by 2 bases and J by 7 bases, and 5 bases separated the two germline ends. Germline CDR1 reads MDHEN; CDR2 reads SYDVKM. CDR3 sequence: CASSLRSEAFF. The CDR3 nucleotides read TGTGCCAGCAGTTTACGGAGTGAAGCTTTCTTT.

This clone appeared once. The genes are TRBV9 and TRBJ2-7; the D gene is possibly TRBD2 (6 bases). The CDR3 has 14 residues. Trimming removed 3 bases from V and 3 bases from J, with 13 bases in between. Germline V gene lookup returns CDR1 SGDLS and CDR2 YYNGEE. The CDR3 loop is CASSETPGDYEQYF. In DNA form, the CDR3 reads TGTGCCAGCAGCGAGACACCGGGGGACTACGAGCAGTACTTC. Full variable domain (rest looked up from reference TRBV9 and TRBJ2-7): DSGVTQTPKHLITATGQRVTLRCSPRSGDLSVYWYQQSLDQGLQFLIQYYNGEERAKGNILERFSAQQFPDLHSELNLSSLELGDSALYFCASSETPGDYEQYFGPGTRLTVT.

J is TRBJ2-3 and V is TRBV5-1; unclear D gene. V was clipped by 1 base and J by 0 bases, with 12 bases between them. The CDR3 runs 16 residues. Germline V gives CDR1 SGHRS, CDR2 YFSETQ. The CDR3 is CASSLSVTGSTDTQYF. The CDR3 nucleotides are TGCGCCAGCAGCTTGTCCGTGACTGGGAGCACAGATACGCAGTATTTT. The full variable domain, rest sourced from reference TRBV5-1 and TRBJ2-3, is KAGVTQTPRYLIKTRGQQVTLSCSPISGHRSVSWYQQTPGQGLQFLFEYFSETQRNKGNFPGRFSGRQFSNSRSEMNVSTLELGDSALYLCASSLSVTGSTDTQYFGPGTRLTVL.

A few counts support this clone. Written as DNA, the CDR3 is TGTGCCAGCAGCGTGACCGAGGGACTAGCGGGAGGAATCGAGCAGTACTTC. This encodes CASSVTEGLAGGIEQYF. J is TRBJ2-7 and V is TRBV9; 15 nucleotides agree with TRBD2. The CDR3 runs 17 residues. Per the germline V gene, CDR1 is SGDLS and CDR2 is YYNGEE. The V segment lost 2 bases and the J segment 6 bases; nucleotides outside the gene matches: 9. Supplemented by reference TRBV9 and TRBJ2-7, the full variable domain reads DSGVTQTPKHLITATGQRVTLRCSPRSGDLSVYWYQQSLDQGLQFLIQYYNGEERAKGNILERFSAQQFPDLHSELNLSSLELGDSALYFCASSVTEGLAGGIEQYFGPGTRLTVT.

The chain recombines TRBV27 with TRBJ2-7; D unclear. The germline V gene encodes CDR1 MNHEY and CDR2 SMNVEV (reference sequence). The CDR3 loop spans 15 amino acids. The germline V and J ends were trimmed by 0 bases and 3 bases, with 12 bases remaining between them. The CDR3 region has the DNA TGTGCCAGCAGTTTATCGGCCGGAGCTAACTACGAGCAGTACTTC. This gives the protein CASSLSAGANYEQYF.

For this clone: The sample carries other DNA sequences with the same CDR3. This chain links TRBV29-1 with TRBJ1-1, with 8 positions matching TRBD1. The CDR3 contains 12 residues. Germline CDR1 is SQVTM and CDR2 is ANQGSEA. V shed 6 bases, J shed 1 base, and the junction held 1 base outside the gene matches. The CDR3 reads CSVDRENTEAFF. CDR3 DNA: TGCAGCGTGGACAGGGAGAACACTGAAGCTTTCTTT.

The rearrangement uses TRBV27 and TRBJ2-7; 7 bases map to TRBD2. The CDR3 length is 16 residues. With 3 bases clipped from V and 0 bases from J, the junction kept 8 bases outside the gene matches. CDR1 and CDR2 from the germline V gene are MNHEY and SMNVEV (reference sequence). CDR3 region: CASSFRPLAVSYEQYF. Written as DNA, the CDR3 is TGTGCCAGCAGTTTCCGACCGCTAGCGGTCTCCTACGAGCAGTACTTC.

This clone has a handful of counts. The rearrangement links TRBV5-1 to TRBJ2-1; 12 positions agree with TRBD2. Germline CDR1 is SGHRS and CDR2 is YFSETQ. The CDR3 contains 14 residues. Unmatched junction bases numbered 5, after V lost 4 bases and J lost 9 bases. The CDR3 bases are TGCGCCAGCAGCACAGGACTAGCGGGAAGTGAGCAGTTCTTC. Translating it yields CASSTGLAGSEQFF.

The rearrangement joins TRBV5-6 to TRBJ1-5, with 8 bases identical to TRBD1. Trimming removed 3 bases from V and 0 bases from J; junction bases left unmatched: 14. The CDR3 covers 19 residues. Germline lookup yields CDR1 SGHDT and CDR2 YYEEEE. The CDR3, as DNA: TGTGCCAGCAGCTCGGGACCGACAGGGGACGGGGATAGCAATCAGCCCCAGCATTTT. Its translation: CASSSGPTGDGDSNQPQHF.

This chain uses TRBV29-1 with TRBJ2-7; 7 bases align to TRBD1. The V gene's germline CDR1 is SQVTM and CDR2 ANQGSEA. V gave up 7 bases and J gave up 0 bases; unmatched junction bases: 6. CDR3 length equals 13 residues. CDR3 protein: CSGARDSSYEQYF. The CDR3 DNA reads TGCAGCGGTGCCCGGGACAGCTCCTACGAGCAGTACTTC.

This chain links TRBV19 with TRBJ2-7; 10 nucleotides agree with TRBD2. Germline CDR1 LNHDA, CDR2 SQIVND (reference sequence). J gave up 4 bases and V 11 bases, and 5 bases lay outside the gene matches. The CDR3 contains 12 residues. CDR3 region: CASSSGSYEQYF. The CDR3 DNA follows: TGTGCCTCGTCTAGCGGGAGTTACGAGCAGTACTTC.

The chain is built from TRBV19 and TRBJ2-1; TRBD2 matches 11 bases. Trimming took 3 bases from V and 1 from J; bases not matched to a gene: 5. From germline, CDR1 is LNHDA and CDR2 SQIVND (reference sequence). The CDR3 loop spans 17 amino acids. CDR3 DNA: TGTGCCAGTAGTATTGGTAGCGGGGGGGATTCCTACAATGAGCAGTTCTTC. Protein sequence: CASSIGSGGDSYNEQFF.

The chain carries TRBV2 and TRBJ2-3, with 9 bases that match TRBD1. CDR3 size: 16 residues. Germline values: CDR1 SNHLY, CDR2 FYNNEI. V was pared by 4 bases and J by 1 base, with 6 bases of the junction left unmatched. The CDR3 spells CASSGGQGKGTDTQYF. CDR3 coding DNA: TGTGCCAGCAGTGGCGGACAGGGGAAGGGCACAGATACGCAGTATTTT.

This chain joins TRBV4-1 and TRBJ2-7; TRBD2 agrees at 10 bases. The germline CDR1 and CDR2 sequences are MGHRA and YSYEKL. CDR3 length: 15 residues. V was clipped by 0 bases and J by 4 bases; unmatched bases: 3. For the CDR3, the DNA is TGCGCCAGCAGCCAAGACAGCGGGAGGGTATACGAGCAGTACTTC. It codes for CASSQDSGRVYEQYF.

This clone was seen a handful of times. V and J are TRBV6-5 and TRBJ2-5; weak D call: TRBD2 (6 bases). V lost 4 bases and J 5 bases, leaving 14 bases between the germline ends. Germline V gene lookup returns CDR1 MNHEY and CDR2 SVGAGI. The CDR3 length is 14 residues. CDR3 region: CASSSGLVLETQYF. The CDR3 DNA reads as TGTGCCAGCAGTTCGGGACTTGTATTGGAGACCCAGTACTTC.

This sequence joins TRBV11-1 and TRBJ2-7; no definite D call. The CDR3 loop spans 13 amino acids. Germline-derived CDR1 and CDR2 are SGHAT and FQDESV (reference sequence). V dropped 0 bases and J dropped 7 bases, with 10 bases sitting between them. The CDR3 sequence is CASSLALRREQYF. The CDR3 region has the DNA TGTGCCAGCAGCTTAGCGCTTAGGAGAGAGCAGTACTTC.

The CDR3, as DNA: TGCGCCAGCAGCTCAGCGATACAGGGGGCTGGCTACAATGAGCAGTTCTTC. Its translation is CASSSAIQGAGYNEQFF. The genes are TRBV5-1 and TRBJ2-1; 9 positions match TRBD1. The CDR3 length is 17 residues. CDR1 and CDR2 (germline): SGHRS, YFSETQ. V was clipped by 3 bases and J by 3 bases; unmatched bases: 10.

This chain uses TRBV5-1 with TRBJ2-3, with D possibly matching TRBD2 (5 bases). The CDR3 sequence is 13 residues long. Germline-derived CDR1 and CDR2 are SGHRS and YFSETQ. The V end was cut by 0 bases, the J end by 3 bases, with 5 bases between. As DNA, the CDR3 is TGCGCCAGCAGCTTGGGAGGGACAGATACGCAGTATTTT. As protein: CASSLGGTDTQYF. Supplemented by reference TRBV5-1 and TRBJ2-3, the full variable domain reads KAGVTQTPRYLIKTRGQQVTLSCSPISGHRSVSWYQQTPGQGLQFLFEYFSETQRNKGNFPGRFSGRQFSNSRSEMNVSTLELGDSALYLCASSLGGTDTQYFGPGTRLTVL.